Listed below are T cell receptor beta chains from one sample, sequenced in a study of lymphopenia after photon versus proton radiotherapy. Libraries were prepared by immunoSEQ multiplex PCR; TCRdb keeps only in-frame clonotypes and omits some of them. The profile shows fewer than 30,000 clones, around four fifths of them singletons. The sequencing here drew on peripheral blood, taken from a patient treated with photon-based radiotherapy. The source of these receptors is a woman aged 45 to 65 with pancreatic cancer. Both conserved end residues are part of each CDR3. Fields, in order: J gene, D gene, clone size, V gene, CDR3 DNA, CDR3 protein. A D gene is named only where the DNA matches it firmly. Clone size, where shown, is once, few, many, or a class for clones that have expanded.

j_call: TRBJ2-2; d_call: TRBD1; clone_size: few; v_call: TRBV9; cdr3_nt: TGTGCCAGCAGCGCTCACGCAGGGGGCGTAAACACCGGGGAGCTGTTTTTT; cdr3_aa: CASSAHAGGVNTGELFF
j_call: TRBJ2-7; d_call: NA; clone_size: NA; v_call: TRBV11-2; cdr3_nt: TGTGCCAGCAGCTTAATTAGCGGAGAGACAGAAGTCTACGAGCAGTACTTC; cdr3_aa: CASSLISGETEVYEQYF
j_call: TRBJ2-7; d_call: TRBD2; clone_size: NA; v_call: TRBV29-1; cdr3_nt: TGCAGCGTTAGGGTAGCGGGCGAGCAGTACTTC; cdr3_aa: CSVRVAGEQYF
j_call: TRBJ2-2; d_call: TRBD1; clone_size: NA; v_call: TRBV5-1; cdr3_nt: TGCGCCAGCAGCCTCACCCAGGGGGCCGTCGGGGAGCTGTTTTTT; cdr3_aa: CASSLTQGAVGELFF
j_call: TRBJ2-1; d_call: TRBD2; clone_size: few; v_call: TRBV15; cdr3_nt: TGTGCCACCAGCAGAGGTGGCCTAGCGGCAAACAATGAGCAGTTCTTC; cdr3_aa: CATSRGGLAANNEQFF
j_call: TRBJ1-5; d_call: NA; clone_size: NA; v_call: TRBV18; cdr3_nt: TGTGCCAGCTCCCGGGGGACGCCGGATGGGCAGCCCCAGCATTTT; cdr3_aa: CASSRGTPDGQPQHF
j_call: TRBJ2-5; d_call: TRBD1; clone_size: NA; v_call: TRBV5-4; cdr3_nt: TGTGCCAGCAGCTGGGACAGGGAACCCCAAGAGACCCAGTACTTC; cdr3_aa: CASSWDREPQETQYF
j_call: TRBJ1-1; d_call: NA; clone_size: NA; v_call: TRBV19; cdr3_nt: TGTGCCAGTAGTCCCAATAGTTATGTGAACACTGAAGCTTTCTTT; cdr3_aa: CASSPNSYVNTEAFF
j_call: TRBJ2-7; d_call: NA; clone_size: NA; v_call: TRBV7-2; cdr3_nt: TGTGCCAGCAGCTCAAACAGGGTCAGCTACGAGCAGTACTTC; cdr3_aa: CASSSNRVSYEQYF
j_call: TRBJ2-6; d_call: NA; clone_size: NA; v_call: TRBV4-3; cdr3_nt: TGCGCCAGCAGCCAGAATAGGGGCGCTGGGGCCAACGTCCTGACTTTC; cdr3_aa: CASSQNRGAGANVLTF
j_call: TRBJ2-3; d_call: NA; clone_size: NA; v_call: TRBV5-1; cdr3_nt: TGCGCCAGCAGCGGGGACGGCACAGATACGCAGTATTTT; cdr3_aa: CASSGDGTDTQYF
j_call: TRBJ2-7; d_call: TRBD2; clone_size: NA; v_call: TRBV6-4; cdr3_nt: TGTGCCAGCAGTTTAGCGGGAGCGTTCTACGAGCAGTACTTC; cdr3_aa: CASSLAGAFYEQYF
j_call: TRBJ2-3; d_call: NA; clone_size: NA; v_call: TRBV7-2; cdr3_nt: TGTGCCAGCAGTCCGACTACAGATACGCAGTATTTT; cdr3_aa: CASSPTTDTQYF
j_call: TRBJ1-5; d_call: NA; clone_size: few; v_call: TRBV28; cdr3_nt: TGTGCCAGCTTGGTTAGGGGGGGGCATCAGCCCCAGCATTTT; cdr3_aa: CASLVRGGHQPQHF
j_call: TRBJ2-1; d_call: TRBD2; clone_size: NA; v_call: TRBV11-3; cdr3_nt: TGTGCCAGCAGCTTCGGGAGGGAGGGAGGTCTCGATGAGCAGTTCTTC; cdr3_aa: CASSFGREGGLDEQFF
j_call: TRBJ2-7; d_call: NA; clone_size: NA; v_call: TRBV6-5; cdr3_nt: TGTGCCAGCAGGGACCCCGACATAATCTACGAGCAGTACTTC; cdr3_aa: CASRDPDIIYEQYF
j_call: TRBJ1-1; d_call: NA; clone_size: NA; v_call: TRBV5-8; cdr3_nt: TGTGCCATCAACGCCAGGGGAGGTCCTGAAGCTTTCTTT; cdr3_aa: CAINARGGPEAFF
j_call: TRBJ1-3; d_call: TRBD1; clone_size: NA; v_call: TRBV5-6; cdr3_nt: TGTGCCAGCAGCAGACGGACAGGGAGTGGAAACACCATATATTTT; cdr3_aa: CASSRRTGSGNTIYF
j_call: TRBJ1-2; d_call: NA; clone_size: NA; v_call: TRBV4-3; cdr3_nt: TGCGCCAGCAGCCAAGATCCGGACGGATTTTATGGCTACACCTTC; cdr3_aa: CASSQDPDGFYGYTF
j_call: TRBJ2-7; d_call: TRBD1; clone_size: once; v_call: TRBV28; cdr3_nt: TGTGCCAGCAGCTATACGACAGGGCAAGGTAGTGAGCAGTACTTC; cdr3_aa: CASSYTTGQGSEQYF
j_call: TRBJ2-7; d_call: TRBD2; clone_size: NA; v_call: TRBV4-1; cdr3_nt: TGCGCCAGCAGCCAAGTTAATTTAGGACTAGCAGAAGGAGAGCAGTACTTC; cdr3_aa: CASSQVNLGLAEGEQYF
j_call: TRBJ2-1; d_call: TRBD2; clone_size: few; v_call: TRBV5-6; cdr3_nt: TGTGCCAGCAGCCCTCTAGCGGGATCCCACTCCTACAATGAGCAGTTCTTC; cdr3_aa: CASSPLAGSHSYNEQFF
j_call: TRBJ1-1; d_call: TRBD1; clone_size: NA; v_call: TRBV6-1; cdr3_nt: TGTGCCAGCAGTGAAGAATCAGGGGGGGGAGCTGAAGCTTTCTTT; cdr3_aa: CASSEESGGGAEAFF
j_call: TRBJ2-7; d_call: NA; clone_size: NA; v_call: TRBV28; cdr3_nt: TGTGCCAGCAGTTTTGGCGGCATGGAGGCGCAGTACTTC; cdr3_aa: CASSFGGMEAQYF
j_call: TRBJ2-3; d_call: TRBD2; clone_size: NA; v_call: TRBV5-8; cdr3_nt: TGTGCCAGCAGCTTGGGGCTAGCGGGAGGGGATACGCAGTATTTT; cdr3_aa: CASSLGLAGGDTQYF
j_call: TRBJ2-1; d_call: TRBD2; clone_size: NA; v_call: TRBV29-1; cdr3_nt: TGCAGCGTAAAGGGACTAGCGGGAGGGCTCTACAATGAGCAGTTCTTC; cdr3_aa: CSVKGLAGGLYNEQFF
j_call: TRBJ2-3; d_call: TRBD2; clone_size: NA; v_call: TRBV28; cdr3_nt: TGTGCCAGCAGTTTGAGGCTAGCGGGAGATGAGGAGTTT; cdr3_aa: CASSLRLAGDEEF
j_call: TRBJ2-4; d_call: NA; clone_size: NA; v_call: TRBV2; cdr3_nt: TGTGCCAGCAGTGATGGGCGGGACATAGCCAAAAACATTCAGTACTTC; cdr3_aa: CASSDGRDIAKNIQYF
j_call: TRBJ2-1; d_call: NA; clone_size: NA; v_call: TRBV5-1; cdr3_nt: TGCGCCAGCAGCTCGCAGCCCAGCCGGGTAGGGACCTACAATGAGCAGTTCTTC; cdr3_aa: CASSSQPSRVGTYNEQFF
j_call: TRBJ2-2; d_call: NA; clone_size: NA; v_call: TRBV18; cdr3_nt: TGTGCCAGCTCACTGGCAGGGACGAACACCGGGGAGCTGTTTTTT; cdr3_aa: CASSLAGTNTGELFF
j_call: TRBJ1-3; d_call: NA; clone_size: NA; v_call: TRBV25-1; cdr3_nt: TGTGCCAGCAGACAGGGTTCTGGAAACACCATATATTTT; cdr3_aa: CASRQGSGNTIYF
j_call: TRBJ2-5; d_call: NA; clone_size: NA; v_call: TRBV18; cdr3_nt: TGTGCCAGCTCACCACGACAGGTGCAGACCCAGTACTTC; cdr3_aa: CASSPRQVQTQYF
j_call: TRBJ2-1; d_call: TRBD2; clone_size: NA; v_call: TRBV7-9; cdr3_nt: TGTGCCAGCAGCTTCCCGGGGGGAGCTATGAATGAGCAGTTCTTC; cdr3_aa: CASSFPGGAMNEQFF
j_call: TRBJ2-1; d_call: NA; clone_size: NA; v_call: TRBV5-1; cdr3_nt: TGCGCCAGCAGCTTGGACCGGTACCAGTTCTTC; cdr3_aa: CASSLDRYQFF
j_call: TRBJ1-5; d_call: NA; clone_size: NA; v_call: TRBV10-3; cdr3_nt: TGTGCCATCAGTGAGTCGAAAGCAAATCAGCCCCAGCATTTT; cdr3_aa: CAISESKANQPQHF
j_call: TRBJ2-7; d_call: NA; clone_size: few; v_call: TRBV5-6; cdr3_nt: TGTGCCAGCAGCCGGGGAAGGGGGAATATCTACGAGCAGTACTTC; cdr3_aa: CASSRGRGNIYEQYF
j_call: TRBJ1-2; d_call: NA; clone_size: NA; v_call: TRBV14; cdr3_nt: TGTGCCAGCAGCCAGGGACGGTCCTATGGCTACACCTTC; cdr3_aa: CASSQGRSYGYTF
j_call: TRBJ2-2; d_call: NA; clone_size: NA; v_call: TRBV5-1; cdr3_nt: TGCGCCAGCAGTAAAGAAAACACCGGGGAGCTGTTTTTT; cdr3_aa: CASSKENTGELFF
j_call: TRBJ2-7; d_call: TRBD2; clone_size: NA; v_call: TRBV27; cdr3_nt: TGTGCCAGCAGTTTATTCTCTAGCGGGAGTTTCTCCTACGAGCAGTACTTC; cdr3_aa: CASSLFSSGSFSYEQYF
j_call: TRBJ1-1; d_call: NA; clone_size: NA; v_call: TRBV19; cdr3_nt: TGTGCCAGTAGTATTATGACGGGGACCACTGAAGCTTTCTTT; cdr3_aa: CASSIMTGTTEAFF
j_call: TRBJ2-7; d_call: NA; clone_size: NA; v_call: TRBV6-1; cdr3_nt: TGTGCCAGCAGCCCCCTTCCGGACAGCTCCTACGAGCAGTACTTC; cdr3_aa: CASSPLPDSSYEQYF
j_call: TRBJ1-1; d_call: NA; clone_size: few; v_call: TRBV29-1; cdr3_nt: TGCAGCGTTGGTCCGGGGGGGAGCGGCCAAGCTTTCTTT; cdr3_aa: CSVGPGGSGQAFF
j_call: TRBJ2-7; d_call: NA; clone_size: NA; v_call: TRBV29-1; cdr3_nt: TGCAGCGTTGTTCCTCGGGACTCCTACGAGCAGTACTTC; cdr3_aa: CSVVPRDSYEQYF
j_call: TRBJ1-1; d_call: NA; clone_size: few; v_call: TRBV10-1; cdr3_nt: TGCGCCAGCAGTCGGGACATTATGAACACTGAAGCTTTCTTT; cdr3_aa: CASSRDIMNTEAFF
j_call: TRBJ2-2; d_call: NA; clone_size: NA; v_call: TRBV9; cdr3_nt: TGTGCCAGCAGCGTAGTTTCTGGCGGGGAGCTGTTTTTT; cdr3_aa: CASSVVSGGELFF
j_call: TRBJ1-4; d_call: NA; clone_size: NA; v_call: TRBV11-2; cdr3_nt: TGTGCCAGCAGCTCCGACGGGACAAACGATGAAAAACTGTTTTTT; cdr3_aa: CASSSDGTNDEKLFF
j_call: TRBJ2-3; d_call: TRBD2; clone_size: NA; v_call: TRBV9; cdr3_nt: TGTGCCAGCAGCCCCGGGACTAGCGCCACAGATACGCAGTATTTT; cdr3_aa: CASSPGTSATDTQYF
j_call: TRBJ2-1; d_call: NA; clone_size: NA; v_call: TRBV25-1; cdr3_nt: TGTGCCAGCAGTGGTCAGGGGTTGTCCTACAATGAGCAGTTCTTC; cdr3_aa: CASSGQGLSYNEQFF
j_call: TRBJ2-3; d_call: NA; clone_size: NA; v_call: TRBV18; cdr3_nt: TGTGCCAGCTCAGCGAGCACAGATACGCAGTATTTT; cdr3_aa: CASSASTDTQYF
j_call: TRBJ2-3; d_call: TRBD2; clone_size: medium-sized; v_call: TRBV19; cdr3_nt: TGTGCCAGTAGTATAACTAGCGGGAGCCTTGATACGCAGTATTTT; cdr3_aa: CASSITSGSLDTQYF
j_call: TRBJ1-2; d_call: NA; clone_size: once; v_call: TRBV5-1; cdr3_nt: TGCGCCAGCAGCCTAAGGACCTCCCTGGATTATGGCTACACCTTC; cdr3_aa: CASSLRTSLDYGYTF
j_call: TRBJ2-3; d_call: TRBD2; clone_size: NA; v_call: TRBV30; cdr3_nt: TGTGCCTGGAGTCGTGCATTGGGACTAGCGGGAGACTCAGATACGCAGTATTTT; cdr3_aa: CAWSRALGLAGDSDTQYF
j_call: TRBJ2-7; d_call: NA; clone_size: NA; v_call: TRBV7-8; cdr3_nt: TGTGCCAGCAGCTTAGGCGGGACATCCTACGAGCAGTACTTC; cdr3_aa: CASSLGGTSYEQYF
j_call: TRBJ1-1; d_call: TRBD1; clone_size: NA; v_call: TRBV7-8; cdr3_nt: TGTGCCACCTTCCGGGACAGGGGGCCGAACACTGAAGCTTTCTTT; cdr3_aa: CATFRDRGPNTEAFF
j_call: TRBJ2-7; d_call: NA; clone_size: NA; v_call: TRBV28; cdr3_nt: TGTGCCAGCGGGAGTTCCTCCTACGAGCAGTACTTC; cdr3_aa: CASGSSSYEQYF
j_call: TRBJ2-1; d_call: NA; clone_size: NA; v_call: TRBV19; cdr3_nt: TGTGCCAGTAGTATGGGATCGGTCGAGCAGTTCTTC; cdr3_aa: CASSMGSVEQFF
j_call: TRBJ2-3; d_call: NA; clone_size: few; v_call: TRBV4-1; cdr3_nt: TGCGCCAGCAGCCAAGATAGCACAGGGTGGGATACGCAGTATTTT; cdr3_aa: CASSQDSTGWDTQYF